This TCR beta chain was retrieved from a study of shared clonotypes between healthy human individuals. Template for every sorted-subset replicate PCR totaled about 0.2 ug DNA, tens of thousands of T cell genomes. Clones were sequenced by immunoSEQ multiplex PCR, and TCRdb holds only the in-frame ones, with some missing. The data hold approximately 2.5 million clones, with approximately 94% observed a single time. Trimming cost V 0 bases and J 6 bases, with 13 bases left between them. The CDR3 covers 15 residues. The germline gives CDR1 SGHRS, CDR2 YFSETQ. With respect to this clone: Its antigen is still unknown.

Study results and limitations: The low donor count limited represented genetic and exposure-history diversity. Inspection by rarefaction showed sorted-subset sequencing to be incomplete despite large depth.

The donor cohort consisted entirely of Caucasian adults residing in Nashville, Tennessee. The sample consisted of naive CD4+ T cells from PBMCs. This sample's subset: CD45RA+ positively selected. V is TRBV5-1 and J is TRBJ1-5; weak D call: TRBD1 (6 bases). The sequence was collected from a man aged 18-30 years in good health. Some clones in this sample may be carry-over from other donors' samples. The CDR3 nucleotides read TGCGCCAGCAGCTTGGAAGGGACACGGGGTCAGCCCCAGCATTTT. Translation: CASSLEGTRGQPQHF.